Listed below are T cell receptor beta chains from one sample, sequenced in a study of blood T cell repertoires in COVID-19. Assay: immunoSEQ multiplex PCR; the TCRdb copy retains only in-frame clones and omits some. The data contain fewer than 300,000 clones, roughly 84% of them singletons. Sequenced sample: peripheral blood. These receptors were taken from a young woman with acute or convalescent COVID-19. Both conserved end residues are part of each CDR3. A D gene is named only where the DNA matches it firmly. Expanded clones are given a class, and other clones once, few, many or no size at all.

length,size,J,V,D,CDR3,DNA
16,.,TRBJ1-5,TRBV7-2,.,CASSLVDTHSNQPQHF,TGTGCCAGCAGCTTAGTTGACACCCATAGCAATCAGCCCCAGCATTTT
21,.,TRBJ1-3,TRBV9,TRBD1,CANSWGFGEGGNFRSGNTIYF,TGTGCCAACTCCTGGGGTTTCGGGGAAGGGGGCAATTTTAGGTCTGGAAACACCATATATTTT
16,.,TRBJ2-1,TRBV14,TRBD2,CASSHLLAGGGNEQFF,TGTGCCAGCAGCCACCTACTAGCGGGAGGAGGAAATGAGCAGTTCTTC
16,.,TRBJ2-5,TRBV30,TRBD2,CAASGLAGTGGETQYF,TGTGCCGCGTCGGGACTAGCGGGAACGGGGGGAGAGACCCAGTACTTC
16,.,TRBJ2-7,TRBV7-9,TRBD1,CASSSLVGQGALEQYF,TGTGCCAGCAGCTCATTGGTGGGACAGGGGGCGCTTGAGCAGTACTTC
13,.,TRBJ1-2,TRBV4-3,.,CASSQDHNYGYTF,TGCGCCAGCAGCCAAGATCATAACTATGGCTACACCTTC
14,.,TRBJ1-6,TRBV6-5,TRBD1,CASSPGQGYSPLHF,TGTGCCAGCAGTCCGGGACAGGGGTATTCACCCCTCCACTTT
14,once,TRBJ2-2,TRBV30,TRBD1,CAWGTGENTGELFF,TGTGCCTGGGGGACAGGGGAAAACACCGGGGAGCTGTTTTTT
13,.,TRBJ2-7,TRBV27,.,CASSLLGAYEQYF,TGTGCCAGCAGTTTGCTGGGGGCTTACGAGCAGTACTTC
14,few,TRBJ2-7,TRBV27,TRBD2,CASSGLAGAYEQYF,TGTGCCAGCAGTGGACTAGCGGGAGCTTACGAGCAGTACTTC
17,few,TRBJ2-1,TRBV6-6,TRBD2,CASSRYSSAGVVNEQFF,TGTGCCAGCAGTCGTTACTCTAGCGCGGGAGTCGTCAATGAGCAGTTCTTC
16,.,TRBJ2-7,TRBV6-5,TRBD2,CASSLRLAGGYYEQYF,TGTGCCAGCAGTTTGAGACTAGCGGGAGGCTACTACGAGCAGTACTTC
17,.,TRBJ2-7,TRBV28,.,CASSLGFSVFGGDEQYF,TGTGCCAGCAGTTTGGGTTTTAGCGTATTTGGTGGGGACGAGCAGTACTTC
18,.,TRBJ2-1,TRBV27,.,CASSLSYMPSTRYNEQFF,TGTGCCAGCAGTTTATCGTATATGCCTTCCACTAGGTACAATGAGCAGTTCTTC
13,.,TRBJ1-4,TRBV12-3/TRBV12-4,TRBD1,CASGDSRSEKLFF,TGTGCCAGCGGGGACAGTCGGAGCGAAAAACTGTTTTTT
16,.,TRBJ2-1,TRBV6-5,.,CASSYKRASSYNEQFF,TGTGCCAGCAGTTACAAGCGGGCTAGCTCCTACAATGAGCAGTTCTTC
16,once,TRBJ1-4,TRBV6-2/TRBV6-3,TRBD1,CASSLYGQGAQEKLFF,TGTGCCAGCAGTCTCTACGGACAGGGGGCGCAGGAGAAACTGTTTTTT
13,.,TRBJ1-1,TRBV5-1,.,CASSLAGMAEAFF,TGCGCCAGCAGCTTGGCGGGAATGGCTGAAGCTTTCTTT
14,.,TRBJ2-3,TRBV28,TRBD2,CASVSGRTWDTQYF,TGTGCCAGCGTTAGCGGGAGGACGTGGGATACGCAGTATTTT
13,once,TRBJ1-5,TRBV27,.,CASSFAINQPQHF,TGTGCCAGCAGTTTTGCTATTAATCAGCCCCAGCATTTT
14,.,TRBJ2-7,TRBV2,.,CASSENRDLSEQYF,TGTGCCAGCAGTGAGAACAGGGACCTTAGCGAGCAGTACTTC
15,.,TRBJ1-4,TRBV11-3,.,CASSTNRVSNEKLFF,TGTGCCAGCAGCACGAACAGGGTAAGTAATGAAAAACTGTTTTTT
14,many,TRBJ2-1,TRBV4-2,.,CASSPPGQNNEQFF,TGTGCCAGCAGCCCACCGGGACAAAACAATGAGCAGTTCTTC
15,few,TRBJ1-5,TRBV18,.,CASSPGQNSNQPQHF,TGTGCCAGCTCACCGGGGCAGAATAGCAATCAGCCCCAGCATTTT
14,.,TRBJ1-6,TRBV7-9,.,CASSLDRENSPLHF,TGTGCCAGCAGCTTAGACAGAGAAAATTCACCCCTCCACTTT